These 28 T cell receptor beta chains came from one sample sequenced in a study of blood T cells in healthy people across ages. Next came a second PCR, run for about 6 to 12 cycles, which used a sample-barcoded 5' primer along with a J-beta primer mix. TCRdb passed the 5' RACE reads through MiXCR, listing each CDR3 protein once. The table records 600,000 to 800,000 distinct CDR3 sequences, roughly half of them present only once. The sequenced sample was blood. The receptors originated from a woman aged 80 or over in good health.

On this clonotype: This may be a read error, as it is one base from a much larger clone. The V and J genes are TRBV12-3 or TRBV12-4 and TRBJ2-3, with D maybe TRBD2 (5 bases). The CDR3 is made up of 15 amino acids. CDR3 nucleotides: TGTCCCAGCAGTAAATCTAGCTACTACACAGATACGCAGTATTTT. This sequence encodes CPSSKSSYYTDTQYF.

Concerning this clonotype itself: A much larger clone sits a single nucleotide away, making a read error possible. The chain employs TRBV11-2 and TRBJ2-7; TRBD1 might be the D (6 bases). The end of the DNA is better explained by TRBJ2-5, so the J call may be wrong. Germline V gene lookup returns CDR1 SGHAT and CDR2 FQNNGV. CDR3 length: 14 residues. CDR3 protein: CAGSLETGGKTQYF. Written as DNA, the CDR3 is TGTGCCGGCAGCTTAGAGACAGGTGGAAAGACCCAGTACTTC.

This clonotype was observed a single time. DNA for the CDR3: TGCAGTGCTAGACGATCCGGGACTAGCGGGAGGGCCCTCCAAGAGACCCAGTACTTC. This encodes CSARRSGTSGRALQETQYF. This chain uses TRBV20-1 with TRBJ2-5; 16 nucleotides align to TRBD2. The CDR3 has 19 amino acids. Germline-derived CDR1 and CDR2 are DFQATT and SNEGSKA (reference sequence). V was pared by 2 bases and J by 1 base, with 10 bases of the junction left unmatched.

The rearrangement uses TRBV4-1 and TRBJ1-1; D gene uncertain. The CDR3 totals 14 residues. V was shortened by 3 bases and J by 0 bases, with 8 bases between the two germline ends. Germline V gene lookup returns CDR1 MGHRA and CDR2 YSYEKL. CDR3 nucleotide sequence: TGCGCCAGCAGCCAGGGATCATTGAACACTGAAGCTTTCTTT. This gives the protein CASSQGSLNTEAFF.

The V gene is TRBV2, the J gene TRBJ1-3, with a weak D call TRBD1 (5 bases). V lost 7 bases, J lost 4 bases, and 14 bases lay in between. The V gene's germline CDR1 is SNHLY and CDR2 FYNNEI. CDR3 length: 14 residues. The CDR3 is CASTDTNSGNTIYF. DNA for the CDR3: TGTGCCAGCACGGACACCAACTCGGGAAACACCATATATTTT.

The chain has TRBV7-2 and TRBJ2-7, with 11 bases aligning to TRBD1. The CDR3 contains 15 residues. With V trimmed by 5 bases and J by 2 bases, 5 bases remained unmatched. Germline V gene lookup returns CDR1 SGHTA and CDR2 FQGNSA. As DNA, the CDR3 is TGTGCCAGCAGCATAGGGACAGGGGGTACCTACGAGCAGTACTTC. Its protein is CASSIGTGGTYEQYF.

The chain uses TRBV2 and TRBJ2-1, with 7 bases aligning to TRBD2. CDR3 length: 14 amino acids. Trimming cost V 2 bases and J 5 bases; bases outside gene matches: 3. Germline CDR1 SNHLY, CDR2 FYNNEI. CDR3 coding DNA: TGTGCCAGCAGTGAACTAGCGGCAAACAATGAGCAGTTCTTC. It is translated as CASSELAANNEQFF.

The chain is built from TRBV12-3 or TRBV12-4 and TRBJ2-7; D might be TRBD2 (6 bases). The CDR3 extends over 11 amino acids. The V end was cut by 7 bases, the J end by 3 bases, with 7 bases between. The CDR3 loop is CASTGDYEQYF. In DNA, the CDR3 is TGTGCCAGCACGGGGGACTACGAGCAGTACTTC.

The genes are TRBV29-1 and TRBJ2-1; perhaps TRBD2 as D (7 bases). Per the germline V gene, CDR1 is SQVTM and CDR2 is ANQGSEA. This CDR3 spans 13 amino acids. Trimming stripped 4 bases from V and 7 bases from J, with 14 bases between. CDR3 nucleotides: TGCAGCGTTGGCGGGGGCCTCTGGAATGAGCAGTTCTTC. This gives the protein CSVGGGLWNEQFF.

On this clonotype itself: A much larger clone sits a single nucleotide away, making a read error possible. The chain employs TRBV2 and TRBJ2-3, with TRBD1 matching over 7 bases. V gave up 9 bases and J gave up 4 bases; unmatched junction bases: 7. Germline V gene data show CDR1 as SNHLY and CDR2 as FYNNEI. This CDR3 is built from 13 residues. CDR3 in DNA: TGTGCCAGTTACAGGGGCTACGCAGATACGCAGTATTTT. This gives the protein CASYRGYADTQYF.

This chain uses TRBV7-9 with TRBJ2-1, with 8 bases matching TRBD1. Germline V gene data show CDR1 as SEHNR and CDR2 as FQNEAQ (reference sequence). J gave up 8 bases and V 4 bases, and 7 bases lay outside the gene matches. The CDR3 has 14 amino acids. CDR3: CASSSDRGWYEQFF. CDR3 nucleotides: TGTGCCAGCAGCTCCGACAGGGGCTGGTATGAGCAGTTCTTC.

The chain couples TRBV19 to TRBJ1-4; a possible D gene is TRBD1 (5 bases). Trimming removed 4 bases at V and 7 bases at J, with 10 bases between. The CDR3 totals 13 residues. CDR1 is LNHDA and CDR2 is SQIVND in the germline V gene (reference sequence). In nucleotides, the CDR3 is TGTGCCAGTAGTAATACAGGACTTGAAAAACTGTTTTTT. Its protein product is CASSNTGLEKLFF.

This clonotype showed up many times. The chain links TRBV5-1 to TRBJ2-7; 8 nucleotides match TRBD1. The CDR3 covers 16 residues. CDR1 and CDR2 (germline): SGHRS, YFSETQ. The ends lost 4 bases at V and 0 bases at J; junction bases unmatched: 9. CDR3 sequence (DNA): TGCGCCAGCAGCGACAGGGGACAGCAAGGCTCCTACGAGCAGTACTTC. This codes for CASSDRGQQGSYEQYF.

This chain's CDR3 is CASILEPNTEAFF. The DNA for the CDR3 is TGTGCCAGCATCTTAGAGCCGAACACTGAAGCTTTCTTT. The rearrangement links TRBV6-1 to TRBJ1-1; D gene unclear. CDR1 is MNHNS and CDR2 is SASEGT in the germline V gene. V was clipped by 7 bases and J by 1 base, with 10 bases between them. CDR3 length: 13 amino acids.

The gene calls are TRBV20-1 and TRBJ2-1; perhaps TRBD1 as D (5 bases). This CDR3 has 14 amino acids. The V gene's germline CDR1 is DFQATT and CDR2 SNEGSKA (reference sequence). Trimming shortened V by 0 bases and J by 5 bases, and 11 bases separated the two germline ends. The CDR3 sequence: CSAREPGLHNEQFF. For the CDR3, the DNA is TGCAGTGCTAGAGAGCCAGGGTTGCACAATGAGCAGTTCTTC.

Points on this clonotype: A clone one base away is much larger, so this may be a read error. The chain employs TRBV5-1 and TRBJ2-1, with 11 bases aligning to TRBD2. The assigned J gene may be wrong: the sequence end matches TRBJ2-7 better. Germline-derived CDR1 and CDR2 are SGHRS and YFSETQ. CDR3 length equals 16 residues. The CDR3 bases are TGCGCCAGCAGCTCACCTAGCGGGAGGTCGAGGAATGAGCAGTACTTC. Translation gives CASSSPSGRSRNEQYF.

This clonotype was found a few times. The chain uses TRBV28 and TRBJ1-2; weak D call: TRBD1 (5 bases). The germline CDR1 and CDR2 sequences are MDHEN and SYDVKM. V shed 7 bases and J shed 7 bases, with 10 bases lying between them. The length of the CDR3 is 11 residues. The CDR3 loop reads CASIAGTGYTF. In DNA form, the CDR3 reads TGTGCCAGCATTGCAGGGACTGGCTACACCTTC.

CDR3 region: CASSDLAGGINTQYF. The CDR3 bases are TGTGCCAGCAGTGATTTAGCGGGGGGGATTAATACGCAGTATTTT. The J gene is TRBJ2-3, the V gene TRBV2; 11 bases line up with TRBD2. Trimming removed 3 bases from V and 7 bases from J; junction bases left unmatched: 6. The CDR3 totals 15 residues. CDR1 is SNHLY, CDR2 FYNNEI, per germline.

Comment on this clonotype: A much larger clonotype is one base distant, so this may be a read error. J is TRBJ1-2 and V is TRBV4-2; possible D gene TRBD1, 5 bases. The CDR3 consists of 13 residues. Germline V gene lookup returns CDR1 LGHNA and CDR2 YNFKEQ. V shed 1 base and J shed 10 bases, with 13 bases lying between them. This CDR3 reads CASSQGPTVVYTF. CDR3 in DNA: TGTGCCAGCAGCCAAGGCCCGACAGTAGTCTACACCTTC.

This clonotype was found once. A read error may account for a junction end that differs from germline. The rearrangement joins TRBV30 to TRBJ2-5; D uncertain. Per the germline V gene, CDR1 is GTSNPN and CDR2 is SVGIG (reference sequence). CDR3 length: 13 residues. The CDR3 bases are TGTGCCTGGAGTGTTGGGTTATCGGAGACCCGGTACTTC. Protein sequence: CAWSVGLSETRYF. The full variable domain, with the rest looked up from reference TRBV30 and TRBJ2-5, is SQTIHQWPATLVQPVGSPLSLECTVEGTSNPNLYWYRQAAGRGLQLLFYSVGIGQISSEVPQNLSASRPQDRQFILSSKKLLLSDSGFYLCAWSVGLSETRYFGPGTRLLVL.

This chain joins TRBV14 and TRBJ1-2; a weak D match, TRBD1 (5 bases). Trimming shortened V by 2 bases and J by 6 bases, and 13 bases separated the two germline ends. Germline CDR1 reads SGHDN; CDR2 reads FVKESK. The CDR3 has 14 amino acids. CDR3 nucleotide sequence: TGTGCCAGCAGCCAACGCGAGGGGCGACATGGCTACACCTTC. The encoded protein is CASSQREGRHGYTF.

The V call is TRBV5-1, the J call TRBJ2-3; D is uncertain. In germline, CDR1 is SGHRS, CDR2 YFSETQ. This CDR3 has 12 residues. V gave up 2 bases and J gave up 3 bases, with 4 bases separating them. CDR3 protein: CASSFFTDTQYF. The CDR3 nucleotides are TGCGCCAGCAGCTTCTTTACAGATACGCAGTATTTT.

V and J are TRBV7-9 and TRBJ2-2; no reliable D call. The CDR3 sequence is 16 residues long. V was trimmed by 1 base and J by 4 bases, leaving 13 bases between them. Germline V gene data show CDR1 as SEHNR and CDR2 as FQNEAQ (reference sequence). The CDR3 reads CASSLVGTSRTGELFF. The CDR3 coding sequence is TGTGCCAGCAGCTTAGTGGGCACCTCGCGCACCGGGGAGCTGTTTTTT.

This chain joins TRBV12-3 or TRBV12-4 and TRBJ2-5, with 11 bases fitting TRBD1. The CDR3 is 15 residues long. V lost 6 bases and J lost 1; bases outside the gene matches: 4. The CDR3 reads CASRPGQGGQETQYF. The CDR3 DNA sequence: TGTGCCAGCAGACCGGGACAGGGGGGCCAAGAGACCCAGTACTTC.

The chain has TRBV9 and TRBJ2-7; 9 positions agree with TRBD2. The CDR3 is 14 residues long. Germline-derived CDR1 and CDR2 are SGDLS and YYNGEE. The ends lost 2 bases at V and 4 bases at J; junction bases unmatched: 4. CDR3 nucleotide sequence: TGTGCCAGCAGCGTCGGGACTAGCTTATACGAGCAGTACTTC. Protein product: CASSVGTSLYEQYF.

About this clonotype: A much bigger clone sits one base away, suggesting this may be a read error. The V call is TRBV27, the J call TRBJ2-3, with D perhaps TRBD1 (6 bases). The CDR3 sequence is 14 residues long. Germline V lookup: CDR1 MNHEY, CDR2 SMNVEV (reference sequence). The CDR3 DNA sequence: TGTGCCAGCAGTTCGGGACACCTCATAGATACGCAGAATTTT. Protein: CASSSGHLIDTQNF.

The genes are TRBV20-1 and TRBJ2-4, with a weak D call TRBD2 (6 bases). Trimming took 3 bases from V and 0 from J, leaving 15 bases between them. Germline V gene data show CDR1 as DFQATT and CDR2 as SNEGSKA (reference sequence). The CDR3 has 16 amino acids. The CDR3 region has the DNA TGCAGTGCTAGCGCCCAGGAGGGACTAGCCAAAAACATTCAGTACTTC. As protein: CSASAQEGLAKNIQYF.

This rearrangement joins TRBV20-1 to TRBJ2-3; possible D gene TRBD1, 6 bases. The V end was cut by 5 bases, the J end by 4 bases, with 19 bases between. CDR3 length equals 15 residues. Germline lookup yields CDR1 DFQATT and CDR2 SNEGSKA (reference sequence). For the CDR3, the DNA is TGCAGTGCTGGGGCGAGGCAGGGGTGGGCAGATACGCAGTATTTT. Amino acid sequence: CSAGARQGWADTQYF.